This T cell receptor (beta chain) was recovered during a study of T-cell memory formation after mild COVID-19. Across the study: TCR clusters mostly belonged to single donors.

Study-wide findings and caveats: Contracting clones from day 15 to 85 showed balanced CD4/CD8; later expanders favored CD4+. Cross-reactive memory apparently joined, as some responding clones appeared in pre-infection memory.

The CDR3 extends over 14 amino acids. The V end lost 0 bases, the J end lost 9 bases, and 9 bases lay between the germline ends. CDR1 SGHDN and CDR2 FVKESK come from the germline V gene. Constant-segment primers served in 5'RACE that generated TCR alpha and TCR beta cDNA libraries bearing sample barcodes and UMIs. TCRdb re-called the 5' RACE reads with MiXCR, one entry per CDR3 protein. The sample yields 120,000 to 150,000 distinct CDR3 sequences, 15% to 20% seen once. This clonotype was seen only a few times. The target antigen is unknown. The sequence came from an adult woman who had mild COVID-19 (a few samples of this study predate the infection). Cell type and time point are not known. J is TRBJ1-6 and V is TRBV14; D uncertain. Sequenced sample: PBMCs or a T cell subset sorted from them (not recorded which). The CDR3 nucleotides are TGTGCCAGCAGCCAAGAAACGGCGACTTCACCCCTCCACTTT. It is translated as CASSQETATSPLHF.